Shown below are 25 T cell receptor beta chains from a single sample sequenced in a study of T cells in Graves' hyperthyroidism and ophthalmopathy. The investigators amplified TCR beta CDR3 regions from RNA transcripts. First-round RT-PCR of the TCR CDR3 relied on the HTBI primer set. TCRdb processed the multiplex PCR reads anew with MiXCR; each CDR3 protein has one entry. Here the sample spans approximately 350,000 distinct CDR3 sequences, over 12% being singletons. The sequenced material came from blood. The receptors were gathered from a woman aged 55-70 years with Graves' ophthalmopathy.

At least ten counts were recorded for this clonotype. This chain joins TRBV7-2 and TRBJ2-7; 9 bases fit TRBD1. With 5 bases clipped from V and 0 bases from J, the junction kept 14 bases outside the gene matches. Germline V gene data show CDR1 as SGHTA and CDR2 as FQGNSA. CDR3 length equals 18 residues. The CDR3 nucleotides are TGTGCCAGCAGCCTCCCGACAGGGGGGACTCTAAGCTCCTACGAGCAGTACTTC. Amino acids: CASSLPTGGTLSSYEQYF.

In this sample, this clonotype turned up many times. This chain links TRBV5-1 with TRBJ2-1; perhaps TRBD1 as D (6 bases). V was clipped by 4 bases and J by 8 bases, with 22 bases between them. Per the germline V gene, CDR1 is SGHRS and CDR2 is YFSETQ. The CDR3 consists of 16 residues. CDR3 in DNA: TGCGCCAGCAGCGAGGGGACACGTCGGTCGAGCGATGAGCAGTTCTTC. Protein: CASSEGTRRSSDEQFF.

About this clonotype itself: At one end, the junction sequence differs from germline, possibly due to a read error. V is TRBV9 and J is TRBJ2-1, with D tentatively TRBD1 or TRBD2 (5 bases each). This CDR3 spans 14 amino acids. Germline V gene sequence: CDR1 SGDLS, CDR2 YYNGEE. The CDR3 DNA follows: TGTGCCAGCAGCGGGGGGAGCTCCTACAATGGGCAGTTCTTC. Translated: CASSGGSSYNGQFF.

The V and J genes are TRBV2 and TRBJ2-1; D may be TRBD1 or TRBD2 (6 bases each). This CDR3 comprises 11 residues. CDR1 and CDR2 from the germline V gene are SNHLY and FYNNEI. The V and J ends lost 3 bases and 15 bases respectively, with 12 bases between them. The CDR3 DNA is TGTGCCAGCAGTGAGTACGGGGGCTCGTTCTTC. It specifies CASSEYGGSFF.

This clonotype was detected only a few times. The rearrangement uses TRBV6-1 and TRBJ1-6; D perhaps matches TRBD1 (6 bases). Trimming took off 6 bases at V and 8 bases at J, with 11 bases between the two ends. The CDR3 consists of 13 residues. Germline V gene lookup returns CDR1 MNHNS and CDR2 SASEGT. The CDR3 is CASRGGWDSPLHF. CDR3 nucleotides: TGTGCCAGCAGGGGGGGCTGGGATTCACCCCTCCACTTT.

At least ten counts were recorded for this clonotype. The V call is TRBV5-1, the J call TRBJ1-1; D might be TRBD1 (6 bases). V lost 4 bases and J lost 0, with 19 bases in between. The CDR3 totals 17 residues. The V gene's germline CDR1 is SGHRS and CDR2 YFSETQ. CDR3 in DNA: TGCGCCAGCAGCCCCACAATCTTACAGGGTTTGAACACTGAAGCTTTCTTT. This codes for CASSPTILQGLNTEAFF.

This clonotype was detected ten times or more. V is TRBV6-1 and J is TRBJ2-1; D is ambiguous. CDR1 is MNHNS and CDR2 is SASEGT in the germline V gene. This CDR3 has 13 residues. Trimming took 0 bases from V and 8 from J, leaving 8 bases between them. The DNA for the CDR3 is TGTGCCAGCAGTGAAGCGCATCAGTATGAGCAGTTCTTC. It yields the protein CASSEAHQYEQFF.

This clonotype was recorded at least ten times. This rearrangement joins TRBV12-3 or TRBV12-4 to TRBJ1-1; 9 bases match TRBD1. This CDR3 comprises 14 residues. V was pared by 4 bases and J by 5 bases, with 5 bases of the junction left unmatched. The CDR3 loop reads CASSWGQGGTEAFF. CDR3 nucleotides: TGTGCCAGCAGTTGGGGACAGGGAGGGACTGAAGCTTTCTTT.

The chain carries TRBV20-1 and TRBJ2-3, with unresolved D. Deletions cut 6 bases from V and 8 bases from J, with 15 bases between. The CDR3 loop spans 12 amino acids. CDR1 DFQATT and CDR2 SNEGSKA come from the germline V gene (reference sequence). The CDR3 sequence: CSAHLTATTQYF. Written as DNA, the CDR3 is TGCAGTGCCCACCTTACCGCCACTACGCAGTATTTT.

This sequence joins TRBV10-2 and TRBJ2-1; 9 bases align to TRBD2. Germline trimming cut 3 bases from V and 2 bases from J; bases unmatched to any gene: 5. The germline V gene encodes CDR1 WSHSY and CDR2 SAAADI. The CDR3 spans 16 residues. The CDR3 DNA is TGCGCCAGCAGTGATGTAGCGGGAGTTCCCTACAATGAGCAGTTCTTC. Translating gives CASSDVAGVPYNEQFF.

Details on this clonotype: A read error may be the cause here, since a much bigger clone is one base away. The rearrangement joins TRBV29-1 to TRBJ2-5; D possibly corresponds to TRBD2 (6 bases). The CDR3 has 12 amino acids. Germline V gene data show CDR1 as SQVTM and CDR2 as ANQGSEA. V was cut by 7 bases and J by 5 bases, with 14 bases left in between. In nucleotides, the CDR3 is TGCAGCGCCTCCGGGACTCGGGAGACCCAGTACTTC. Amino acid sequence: CSASGTRETQYF.

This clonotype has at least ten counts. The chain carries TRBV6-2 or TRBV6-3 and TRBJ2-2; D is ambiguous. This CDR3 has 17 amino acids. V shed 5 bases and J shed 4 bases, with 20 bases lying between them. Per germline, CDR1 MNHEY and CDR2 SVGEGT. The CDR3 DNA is TGTGCCAGCAGTCTAATCCCCCCCGACGGGTTCACCGGGGAGCTGTTTTTT. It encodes CASSLIPPDGFTGELFF.

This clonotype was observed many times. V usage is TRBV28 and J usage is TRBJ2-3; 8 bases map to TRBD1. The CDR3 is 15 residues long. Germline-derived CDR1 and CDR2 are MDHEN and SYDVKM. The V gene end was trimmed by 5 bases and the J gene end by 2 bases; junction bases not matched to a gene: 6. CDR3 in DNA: TGTGCCAGCAGTCCCGGGACAGGATTCACAGATACGCAGTATTTT. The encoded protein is CASSPGTGFTDTQYF.

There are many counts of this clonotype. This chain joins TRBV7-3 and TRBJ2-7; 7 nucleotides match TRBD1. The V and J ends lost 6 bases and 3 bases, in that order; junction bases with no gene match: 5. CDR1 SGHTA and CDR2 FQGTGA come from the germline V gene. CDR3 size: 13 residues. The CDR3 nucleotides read TGTGCCAGCAGTGAGGGGGCAGGCTACGAGCAGTACTTC. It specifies CASSEGAGYEQYF.

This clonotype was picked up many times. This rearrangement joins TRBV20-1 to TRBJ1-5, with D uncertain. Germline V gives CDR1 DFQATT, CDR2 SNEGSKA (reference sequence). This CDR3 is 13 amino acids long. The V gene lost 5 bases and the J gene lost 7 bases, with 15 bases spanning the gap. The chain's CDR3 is CSAPPRGGQPQHF. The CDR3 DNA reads TGCAGTGCTCCTCCCCGGGGAGGACAGCCCCAGCATTTT.

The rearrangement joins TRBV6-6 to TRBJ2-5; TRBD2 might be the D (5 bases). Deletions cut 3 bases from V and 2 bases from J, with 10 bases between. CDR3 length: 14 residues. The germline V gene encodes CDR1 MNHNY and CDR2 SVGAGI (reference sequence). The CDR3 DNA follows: TGTGCCAGCAGTTATTCGCTAGCTCAAGAGACCCAGTACTTC. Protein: CASSYSLAQETQYF.

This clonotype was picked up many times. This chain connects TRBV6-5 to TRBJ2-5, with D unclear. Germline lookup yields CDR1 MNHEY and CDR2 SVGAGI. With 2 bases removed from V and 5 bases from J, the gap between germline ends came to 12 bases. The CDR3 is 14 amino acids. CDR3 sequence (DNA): TGTGCCAGCAGTTACAACTCGGGTTGGGAGACCCAGTACTTC. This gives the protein CASSYNSGWETQYF.

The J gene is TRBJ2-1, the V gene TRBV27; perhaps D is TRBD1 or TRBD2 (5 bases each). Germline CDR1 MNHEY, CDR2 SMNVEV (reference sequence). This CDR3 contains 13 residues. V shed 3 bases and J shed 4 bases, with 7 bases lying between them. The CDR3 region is CASSFGGYNEQFF. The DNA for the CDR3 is TGTGCCAGCAGTTTTGGGGGATACAATGAGCAGTTCTTC.

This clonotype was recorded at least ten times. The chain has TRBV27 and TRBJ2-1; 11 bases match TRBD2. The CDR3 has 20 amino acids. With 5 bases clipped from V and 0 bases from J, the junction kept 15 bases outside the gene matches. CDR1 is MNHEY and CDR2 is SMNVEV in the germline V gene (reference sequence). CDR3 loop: CASSGLSLAGGLSSYNEQFF. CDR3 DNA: TGTGCCAGCAGTGGATTGAGCCTAGCGGGAGGCCTTAGCTCCTACAATGAGCAGTTCTTC.

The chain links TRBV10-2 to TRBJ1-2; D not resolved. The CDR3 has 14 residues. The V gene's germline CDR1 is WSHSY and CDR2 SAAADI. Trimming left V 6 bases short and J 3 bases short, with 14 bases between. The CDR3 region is CASRGTTTDYGYTF. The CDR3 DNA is TGCGCCAGCAGAGGCACGACAACCGACTATGGCTACACCTTC.

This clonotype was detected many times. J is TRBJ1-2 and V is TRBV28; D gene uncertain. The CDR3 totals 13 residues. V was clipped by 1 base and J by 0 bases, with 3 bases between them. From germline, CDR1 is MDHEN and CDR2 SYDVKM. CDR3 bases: TGTGCCAGCAGTTTATCGACTAACTATGGCTACACCTTC. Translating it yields CASSLSTNYGYTF.

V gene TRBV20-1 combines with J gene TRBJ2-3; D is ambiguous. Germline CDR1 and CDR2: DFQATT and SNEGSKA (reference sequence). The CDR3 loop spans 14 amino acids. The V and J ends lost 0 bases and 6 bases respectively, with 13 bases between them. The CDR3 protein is CSARDPQGLDTQYF. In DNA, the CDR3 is TGCAGTGCTAGAGATCCCCAAGGCTTGGATACGCAGTATTTT.

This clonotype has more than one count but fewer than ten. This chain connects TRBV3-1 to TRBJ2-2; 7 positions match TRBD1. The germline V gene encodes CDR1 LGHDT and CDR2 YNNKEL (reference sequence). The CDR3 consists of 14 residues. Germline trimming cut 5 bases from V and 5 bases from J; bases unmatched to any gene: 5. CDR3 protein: CASSRQGHTGELFF. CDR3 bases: TGTGCCAGCAGCAGACAGGGTCATACCGGGGAGCTGTTTTTT.

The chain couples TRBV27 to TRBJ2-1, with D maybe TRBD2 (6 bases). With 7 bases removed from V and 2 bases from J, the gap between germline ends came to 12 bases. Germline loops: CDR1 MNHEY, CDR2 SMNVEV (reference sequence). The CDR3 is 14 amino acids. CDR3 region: CASKSGGTYNEQFF. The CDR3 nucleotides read TGTGCCAGCAAGTCTGGGGGGACCTACAATGAGCAGTTCTTC.

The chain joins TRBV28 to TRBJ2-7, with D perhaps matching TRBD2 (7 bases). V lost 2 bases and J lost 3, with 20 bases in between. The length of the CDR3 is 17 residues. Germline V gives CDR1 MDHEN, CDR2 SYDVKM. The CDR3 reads CASSLGPRGAPLYEQYF. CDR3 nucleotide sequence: TGTGCCAGCAGTTTAGGCCCCCGGGGGGCCCCACTCTACGAGCAGTACTTC. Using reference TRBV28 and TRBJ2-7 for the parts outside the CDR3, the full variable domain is DVKVTQSSRYLVKRTGEKVFLECVQDMDHENMFWYRQDPGLGLRLIYFSYDVKMKEKGDIPEGYSVSREKKERFSLILESASTNQTSMYLCASSLGPRGAPLYEQYFGPGTRLTVT.